Listed below are T cell receptor beta chains from one sample, sequenced in a study of T cells in Graves' hyperthyroidism and ophthalmopathy. In TCRdb, the multiplex PCR reads were re-called with MiXCR into one record per CDR3 protein. The sample has 350,000 to 400,000 distinct CDR3 sequences, roughly 14% seen once. The material sequenced was blood. These receptors all come from a woman aged 60-70 years with Graves' hyperthyroidism. CDR3s include the opening cysteine and the closing phenylalanine or tryptophan. Fields, in order: J gene, V gene, D gene, clone size, CDR3 DNA, CDR3 protein. A D gene is named only where the DNA matches it firmly. Part of the rows lack a size; the others show once, few, many or a class for expanded clones.

>TRBJ2-7|TRBV27|-|many
TGTGCCAGCGGGAAACCAGGGCCCTACGAGCAGTACTTC
CASGKPGPYEQYF
>TRBJ2-1|TRBV20-1|-|many
TGCAGTGTCACGTTGGGACTTAATGAGCAGTTCTTC
CSVTLGLNEQFF
>TRBJ2-7|TRBV6-1|TRBD2|-
TGTGCCAGCACCCCCGGACTAGCGGGAGTCTACGAGCAGTACTTC
CASTPGLAGVYEQYF
>TRBJ2-7|TRBV7-9|-|few
TGTGCCAGCAGCTTAGCGCTTGGGGGGCTGGCGTACGAGCAGTACTTC
CASSLALGGLAYEQYF
>TRBJ2-3|TRBV9|TRBD2|few
TGTGCCAGCAGCCCCCGACTAGCTTATACGCAGTATTTT
CASSPRLAYTQYF
>TRBJ2-3|TRBV25-1|TRBD2|few
TGTGCCAGCAGTGAAGCGGGAGTAAATGCAGATACGCAGTATTTT
CASSEAGVNADTQYF
>TRBJ2-1|TRBV24-1|TRBD2|many
TGTGCCACCAGTGACTCAAAACTAGCGGGAGGTTCGGGCAATGAGCAGTTCTTC
CATSDSKLAGGSGNEQFF
>TRBJ1-1|TRBV29-1|-|many
TGCAGCGTCGAAGGGGTGGCGAACACTGAAGCTTTCTTT
CSVEGVANTEAFF
>TRBJ2-3|TRBV7-2|-|few
TGTGCCAGCAGCTTAGGGTGGGCCATCACAGATACGCAGTATTTT
CASSLGWAITDTQYF
>TRBJ2-1|TRBV7-8|TRBD2|many
TGTGCCAGCAGCTCCCCACTTGCGGGAGAGGATGAGCAGTTCTTC
CASSSPLAGEDEQFF
>TRBJ1-1|TRBV5-1|-|many
TGCGCCAGCAGCTTGGGGGACCCCACTGAAGCTTTCTTT
CASSLGDPTEAFF
>TRBJ2-7|TRBV2|TRBD1|many
TGTGCCGGCCGGACAGGGGGCGGGTACGAGCAGTACTTC
CAGRTGGGYEQYF
>TRBJ2-1|TRBV11-2|TRBD2|-
TGTGCCAGCAGCTTAGATCCCGGGACTAGCGGGATGGATGAGCAGTTCTTC
CASSLDPGTSGMDEQFF
>TRBJ2-1|TRBV27|-|once
TGTGCCAGCAGTTTAGGACTGAGGCAGTTCTTC
CASSLGLRQFF
>TRBJ2-3|TRBV6-2/TRBV6-3|-|many
TGTGCCAGCAGTTACTCGAGTAGGGGAGCGCCTAGCACAGATACGCAGTATTTT
CASSYSSRGAPSTDTQYF
>TRBJ2-1|TRBV12-3/TRBV12-4|TRBD2|many
TGTGCCAGCAGACTTAGCGGGAGCACGTACAATGAGCAGTTCTTC
CASRLSGSTYNEQFF
>TRBJ2-1|TRBV24-1|-|many
TGTGCCACCAGTGACAGAAAAATAACAGGGTCCATCTACAATGAGCAGTTCTTC
CATSDRKITGSIYNEQFF
>TRBJ2-1|TRBV4-1|TRBD2|many
TGCGCCAGCAGTCAATCCGGACTAGCGGAATACAATGAGCAGTTCTTC
CASSQSGLAEYNEQFF
>TRBJ2-5|TRBV9|TRBD2|few
TGTGCCAGCAGCGTAGCTAGCGGGAGTCGGGAGACCCAGTACTTC
CASSVASGSRETQYF
>TRBJ1-5|TRBV29-1|-|many
TGCAGCGTTGTTGCGGGGTTGGGGCAGCCCCAGCATTTT
CSVVAGLGQPQHF
>TRBJ2-7|TRBV12-3/TRBV12-4|-|many
TGTGCCAGCAGTTTAGTCTGGGGCCGACTCGGCGAGCAGTACTTC
CASSLVWGRLGEQYF
>TRBJ2-7|TRBV5-1|TRBD2|many
TGCGCCAGCAGCACGGGACTAGCGGCCTCCTACGAGCAGTACTTC
CASSTGLAASYEQYF
>TRBJ1-1|TRBV29-1|-|-
TGCAGCGTTGGGTGGCAGACTGAAGCTTTCTTT
CSVGWQTEAFF
>TRBJ2-5|TRBV12-5|-|-
TGTGCTAGTGGTTTGCCCCCCCGGGACCCCTCGGGCACCCAGTACTTC
CASGLPPRDPSGTQYF
>TRBJ2-3|TRBV24-1|-|many
TGTGCCACCAGTGATTTAAACAAGAGGAGGGGGGCAGATACGCAGTATTTT
CATSDLNKRRGADTQYF
>TRBJ1-1|TRBV28|TRBD1|many
TGTGCCAGCAGATTACAGGGGAAAAACACTGAAGCTTTCTTT
CASRLQGKNTEAFF
>TRBJ1-1|TRBV5-1|TRBD1|many
TGCGCCAGCAGCTCAGGGGGTGGCGACAACACTGAAGCTTTCTTT
CASSSGGGDNTEAFF
>TRBJ1-5|TRBV18|-|many
TGTGCCAGCTCCCCCTCTGGGCAGGGTAATCAGCCCCAGCATTTT
CASSPSGQGNQPQHF
>TRBJ2-3|TRBV20-1|TRBD1|many
TGCAGTGCATGGGGACAGGGGGTCACAGATACGCAGTATTTT
CSAWGQGVTDTQYF
>TRBJ1-2|TRBV30|-|many
TGTGCCTGGAGGTCCCTCCAAGGTAGCTATGGCTACACCTTC
CAWRSLQGSYGYTF
>TRBJ2-7|TRBV3-1|TRBD2|-
TGTGCCAGCAGCCCTACTAGCGGGAGTTACCTCGAGCAGTACTTC
CASSPTSGSYLEQYF
>TRBJ2-3|TRBV12-3/TRBV12-4|-|many
TGTGCCAGCAGTTCGCGACACGAAATCTTCACAGATACGCAGTATTTT
CASSSRHEIFTDTQYF
>TRBJ1-5|TRBV19|-|-
TGTGCCAGTACCTCGCAAGTGCGCAATCAGCCCCAGCATTTT
CASTSQVRNQPQHF
>TRBJ2-5|TRBV24-1|TRBD1|-
TGTGCCACCAGTGAGCCGACAGGGGGCGAGACCCAGTACTTC
CATSEPTGGETQYF
>TRBJ1-4|TRBV28|-|many
TGTGCCAGCAGTTTATCGGAGGGGTCCCCAACTAATGAAAAACTGTTTTTT
CASSLSEGSPTNEKLFF
>TRBJ1-2|TRBV2|TRBD1|many
TGTGCCAGCAGGTGGGACAGCCGGGTCGGTGGCTACACCTTC
CASRWDSRVGGYTF
>TRBJ2-2|TRBV5-1|TRBD1|-
TGCGCCAGCAGCTCCGACAGGGGCACCGGGGAGCTGTTTTTT
CASSSDRGTGELFF
>TRBJ1-3|TRBV2|-|-
TGTGCCAGCAGGCCGGAACAAGGAAACACCATATATTTT
CASRPEQGNTIYF
>TRBJ1-1|TRBV5-1|-|many
TGCGCCAGCAGCTTGGAGCGTTCGGTGAACACTGAAGCTTTCTTT
CASSLERSVNTEAFF
>TRBJ2-1|TRBV5-1|TRBD2|many
TGCGCCAGCAGCTTGAAGCTAGCGGGAGGCAATGAGCAGTTCTTC
CASSLKLAGGNEQFF
>TRBJ1-6|TRBV10-2|-|-
TGCGCCAGCAGTGGAGGGCAGTTCTATAATTCACCCCTCCACTTT
CASSGGQFYNSPLHF
>TRBJ2-3|TRBV19|TRBD2|few
TGTGCCAGTGGTATAGCGGGAGGAACTGACACAGATACGCAGTATTTT
CASGIAGGTDTDTQYF
>TRBJ2-7|TRBV24-1|-|many
TGTGCCACCAGTGACAGCTACGAGCAGTACTTC
CATSDSYEQYF
>TRBJ2-1|TRBV18|TRBD2|few
TGTGCCAGCTCACCTCCGGGGGGGGCGAATGAGCAGTTCTTC
CASSPPGGANEQFF
>TRBJ2-2|TRBV5-1|-|many
TGCGCCAGCAAGCGAGGGACGAACGGGGAGCTGTTTTTT
CASKRGTNGELFF
>TRBJ2-7|TRBV7-3|-|-
TGTGCCAGCAGCTTAGGGAGCGGCCACTCCTACGAGCAGTACTTC
CASSLGSGHSYEQYF
>TRBJ2-7|TRBV7-2|-|many
TGTGCCAGCAGCTTAGAGCCGCCCTACGAGCAGTACTTC
CASSLEPPYEQYF